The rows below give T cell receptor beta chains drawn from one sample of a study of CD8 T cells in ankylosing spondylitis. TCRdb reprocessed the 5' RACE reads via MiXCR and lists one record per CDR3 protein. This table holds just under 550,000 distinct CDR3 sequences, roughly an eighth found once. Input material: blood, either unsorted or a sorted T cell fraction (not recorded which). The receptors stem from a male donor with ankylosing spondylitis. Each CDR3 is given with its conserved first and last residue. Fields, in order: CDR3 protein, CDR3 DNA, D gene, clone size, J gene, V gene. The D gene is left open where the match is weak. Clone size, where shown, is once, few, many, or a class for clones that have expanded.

cdr3_aa: CAGNTSSGRRDEQFF; cdr3_nt: TGTGCCGGAAACACGTCTAGCGGGAGGAGGGATGAGCAGTTCTTC; d_call: TRBD2; clone_size: NA; j_call: TRBJ2-1; v_call: TRBV6-4
cdr3_aa: CASSYQAGQGITEAFF; cdr3_nt: TGTGCCAGCAGTTACCAAGCGGGACAGGGTATCACTGAAGCTTTCTTT; d_call: TRBD1; clone_size: few; j_call: TRBJ1-1; v_call: TRBV6-2/TRBV6-3
cdr3_aa: CASSGALGSKSYEQYF; cdr3_nt: TGCGCCAGCAGCGGGGCTCTAGGGAGTAAATCGTACGAGCAGTACTTC; d_call: NA; clone_size: many; j_call: TRBJ2-7; v_call: TRBV5-1
cdr3_aa: CSARTSGRRYEQYF; cdr3_nt: TGCAGTGCTAGGACTAGCGGGAGACGCTACGAGCAGTACTTC; d_call: TRBD2; clone_size: many; j_call: TRBJ2-7; v_call: TRBV20-1
cdr3_aa: CASSFGDTDTQYF; cdr3_nt: TGTGCCAGCAGCTTCGGCGACACAGATACGCAGTATTTT; d_call: NA; clone_size: few; j_call: TRBJ2-3; v_call: TRBV7-2
cdr3_aa: CASNPGLTGSNQPQHF; cdr3_nt: TGTGCCAGCAACCCCGGACTGACAGGATCCAATCAGCCCCAGCATTTT; d_call: NA; clone_size: NA; j_call: TRBJ1-5; v_call: TRBV6-1
cdr3_aa: CASSFLGGGTEAFF; cdr3_nt: TGTGCCAGCAGTTTTTTGGGAGGGGGTACTGAAGCTTTCTTT; d_call: NA; clone_size: NA; j_call: TRBJ1-1; v_call: TRBV27
cdr3_aa: CASYRGQGNEQFF; cdr3_nt: TGCGCCAGCTACAGGGGTCAGGGCAATGAGCAGTTCTTC; d_call: TRBD1; clone_size: NA; j_call: TRBJ2-1; v_call: TRBV5-1
cdr3_aa: CASSLRWLAGENNEQFF; cdr3_nt: TGTGCCAGCAGTTTAAGGTGGCTAGCGGGAGAGAACAATGAGCAGTTCTTC; d_call: TRBD2; clone_size: few; j_call: TRBJ2-1; v_call: TRBV12-3/TRBV12-4
cdr3_aa: CASSQDNMGYGYTF; cdr3_nt: TGTGCCAGCAGCCAAGATAACATGGGATATGGCTACACCTTC; d_call: NA; clone_size: few; j_call: TRBJ1-2; v_call: TRBV3-1
cdr3_aa: CASCRAALANVLTF; cdr3_nt: TGTGCCAGTTGTAGGGCCGCCCTGGCCAACGTCCTGACTTTC; d_call: NA; clone_size: few; j_call: TRBJ2-6; v_call: TRBV19
cdr3_aa: CASRGLTSGQETQYF; cdr3_nt: TGTGCCAGCAGGGGTCTGACTAGCGGACAAGAGACCCAGTACTTC; d_call: TRBD2; clone_size: few; j_call: TRBJ2-5; v_call: TRBV12-3/TRBV12-4
cdr3_aa: CASSLFGGTDTQYF; cdr3_nt: TGTGCCAGCAGCTTATTCGGCGGCACAGATACGCAGTATTTT; d_call: NA; clone_size: NA; j_call: TRBJ2-3; v_call: TRBV11-2
cdr3_aa: CASSPTGYTTNEKLFF; cdr3_nt: TGTGCCAGCAGCCCCACGGGGTATACAACTAATGAAAAACTGTTTTTT; d_call: NA; clone_size: few; j_call: TRBJ1-4; v_call: TRBV11-2
cdr3_aa: CATKDRGRIDTEAFF; cdr3_nt: TGTGCCACCAAGGACAGGGGGCGAATCGACACTGAAGCTTTCTTT; d_call: TRBD1; clone_size: NA; j_call: TRBJ1-1; v_call: TRBV19
cdr3_aa: CASSESTTPRELFF; cdr3_nt: TGCGCCAGCAGTGAGTCGACGACCCCGCGGGAGCTGTTTTTT; d_call: NA; clone_size: many; j_call: TRBJ2-2; v_call: TRBV10-2
cdr3_aa: CASTGGTYNEQFF; cdr3_nt: TGTGCCTCGACAGGGGGCACCTACAATGAGCAGTTCTTC; d_call: TRBD1; clone_size: NA; j_call: TRBJ2-1; v_call: TRBV7-9
cdr3_aa: CASSFSPGTGGSMNTEAFF; cdr3_nt: TGTGCCAGCAGTTTCTCTCCAGGGACAGGGGGCTCCATGAACACTGAAGCTTTCTTT; d_call: TRBD1; clone_size: NA; j_call: TRBJ1-1; v_call: TRBV27
cdr3_aa: CASSQQDRNTEAFF; cdr3_nt: TGTGCCAGCAGCCAACAGGACAGAAACACTGAAGCTTTCTTT; d_call: NA; clone_size: NA; j_call: TRBJ1-1; v_call: TRBV3-1
cdr3_aa: CASSLDWGSTDTQYF; cdr3_nt: TGCGCCAGCAGCTTGGATTGGGGTAGCACAGATACGCAGTATTTT; d_call: NA; clone_size: NA; j_call: TRBJ2-3; v_call: TRBV5-1
cdr3_aa: CASSSDGLAGADTQYF; cdr3_nt: TGTGCCAGCAGCTCCGACGGACTAGCGGGAGCAGATACGCAGTATTTT; d_call: TRBD2; clone_size: many; j_call: TRBJ2-3; v_call: TRBV11-2
cdr3_aa: CASSRGTSGRTDTQYF; cdr3_nt: TGTGCCAGCAGCCGAGGGACTAGCGGACGCACAGATACGCAGTATTTT; d_call: TRBD2; clone_size: NA; j_call: TRBJ2-3; v_call: TRBV7-2
cdr3_aa: CASSRGRAKNIQYF; cdr3_nt: TGTGCCAGCAGTAGGGGGAGGGCCAAAAACATTCAGTACTTC; d_call: NA; clone_size: many; j_call: TRBJ2-4; v_call: TRBV12-3/TRBV12-4
cdr3_aa: CASSALIQEQFF; cdr3_nt: TGTGCCAGCAGCGCTCTAATACAAGAGCAGTTCTTC; d_call: NA; clone_size: few; j_call: TRBJ2-1; v_call: TRBV9
cdr3_aa: CASSPAGTVYGYTF; cdr3_nt: TGTGCCAGCAGCCCCGCCGGGACAGTGTACGGCTACACCTTC; d_call: TRBD1; clone_size: many; j_call: TRBJ1-2; v_call: TRBV7-9
cdr3_aa: CASSSLSGSRTGELFF; cdr3_nt: TGTGCCAGCAGCTCCCTTAGCGGCAGTCGTACCGGGGAGCTGTTTTTT; d_call: NA; clone_size: few; j_call: TRBJ2-2; v_call: TRBV7-6
cdr3_aa: CASSQREAVYNSPLHF; cdr3_nt: TGCGCCAGCAGCCAGAGAGAAGCGGTCTATAATTCACCCCTCCACTTT; d_call: NA; clone_size: few; j_call: TRBJ1-6; v_call: TRBV4-1
cdr3_aa: CASSLEVWTNTDTQYF; cdr3_nt: TGCGCCAGCAGCTTGGAGGTCTGGACTAACACAGATACGCAGTATTTT; d_call: NA; clone_size: many; j_call: TRBJ2-3; v_call: TRBV5-1
cdr3_aa: CASSPRTGGYSNQPQHF; cdr3_nt: TGTGCCAGCAGCCCCAGGACAGGAGGGTATAGCAATCAGCCCCAGCATTTT; d_call: TRBD1; clone_size: many; j_call: TRBJ1-5; v_call: TRBV7-2
cdr3_aa: CASSPVVESQPQHF; cdr3_nt: TGTGCCAGCAGCCCGGTCGTCGAAAGTCAGCCCCAGCATTTT; d_call: NA; clone_size: many; j_call: TRBJ1-5; v_call: TRBV12-3/TRBV12-4
cdr3_aa: CASRVGRGETQYF; cdr3_nt: TGCGCCAGCAGGGTTGGCAGGGGAGAGACCCAGTACTTC; d_call: NA; clone_size: few; j_call: TRBJ2-5; v_call: TRBV5-1
cdr3_aa: CASSDPTGGQETQYF; cdr3_nt: TGTGCCAGCAGTGATCCGACAGGGGGTCAAGAGACCCAGTACTTC; d_call: TRBD1; clone_size: few; j_call: TRBJ2-5; v_call: TRBV25-1
cdr3_aa: CSARDIYNEQFF; cdr3_nt: TGCAGTGCTAGGGACATTTACAATGAGCAGTTCTTC; d_call: NA; clone_size: NA; j_call: TRBJ2-1; v_call: TRBV20-1
cdr3_aa: CASSLAETGALTDTQYF; cdr3_nt: TGCGCCAGCAGCTTGGCCGAGACAGGGGCGCTCACAGATACGCAGTATTTT; d_call: TRBD1; clone_size: NA; j_call: TRBJ2-3; v_call: TRBV5-1
cdr3_aa: CSVEPSGRAKTDTQYF; cdr3_nt: TGCAGCGTTGAGCCTAGCGGGAGGGCCAAGACAGATACGCAGTATTTT; d_call: TRBD2; clone_size: many; j_call: TRBJ2-3; v_call: TRBV29-1
cdr3_aa: CASSLGQGTPVADTQYF; cdr3_nt: TGCGCCAGCAGCCTGGGACAGGGGACCCCAGTCGCAGATACGCAGTATTTT; d_call: TRBD1; clone_size: NA; j_call: TRBJ2-3; v_call: TRBV5-1
cdr3_aa: CASKQSPRTGELFF; cdr3_nt: TGTGCCAGTAAACAAAGTCCCCGGACCGGGGAGCTGTTTTTT; d_call: NA; clone_size: NA; j_call: TRBJ2-2; v_call: TRBV19
cdr3_aa: CASSFSGYTYNEQFF; cdr3_nt: TGTGCCAGCAGCTTTAGCGGATATACCTACAATGAGCAGTTCTTC; d_call: NA; clone_size: few; j_call: TRBJ2-1; v_call: TRBV7-2
cdr3_aa: CAISESRNKGVLNQPQHF; cdr3_nt: TGTGCCATCAGTGAGTCGAGGAACAAAGGGGTCCTCAATCAGCCCCAGCATTTT; d_call: NA; clone_size: few; j_call: TRBJ1-5; v_call: TRBV10-3
cdr3_aa: CASRDSGRGAFF; cdr3_nt: TGTGCCAGCAGGGACTCAGGGAGGGGAGCTTTCTTT; d_call: NA; clone_size: NA; j_call: TRBJ1-1; v_call: TRBV12-3/TRBV12-4
cdr3_aa: CASSQGRGTEAFF; cdr3_nt: TGTGCCAGCAGCCAAGGCAGGGGCACTGAAGCTTTCTTT; d_call: NA; clone_size: medium-sized; j_call: TRBJ1-1; v_call: TRBV14
cdr3_aa: CASSTRTARGEQYF; cdr3_nt: TGTGCCAGTAGTACCCGGACTGCCCGGGGGGAGCAGTACTTC; d_call: NA; clone_size: NA; j_call: TRBJ2-7; v_call: TRBV19
cdr3_aa: CASSWTDGSNQPQHF; cdr3_nt: TGCGCCAGCAGCTGGACGGATGGCAGCAATCAGCCCCAGCATTTT; d_call: NA; clone_size: few; j_call: TRBJ1-5; v_call: TRBV5-1
cdr3_aa: CASSQPGGRANTEAFF; cdr3_nt: TGTGCCAGCAGCCAACCAGGGGGCCGGGCCAACACTGAAGCTTTCTTT; d_call: TRBD1; clone_size: NA; j_call: TRBJ1-1; v_call: TRBV3-1
cdr3_aa: CASSQEGRRTDTQYF; cdr3_nt: TGTGCCAGCAGCCAAGAGGGCCGGAGGACAGATACGCAGTATTTT; d_call: NA; clone_size: few; j_call: TRBJ2-3; v_call: TRBV3-1
cdr3_aa: CATSTQAPQGKNIQYF; cdr3_nt: TGTGCCACCAGCACGCAAGCCCCCCAGGGAAAAAACATTCAGTACTTC; d_call: NA; clone_size: NA; j_call: TRBJ2-4; v_call: TRBV15
cdr3_aa: CASTLGGSETQYF; cdr3_nt: TGTGCCAGCACCCTGGGGGGTTCAGAGACCCAGTACTTC; d_call: NA; clone_size: NA; j_call: TRBJ2-5; v_call: TRBV6-1
cdr3_aa: CSARVSGGSGRETQYF; cdr3_nt: TGCAGTGCTAGAGTTTCCGGCGGGAGTGGTAGAGAGACCCAGTACTTC; d_call: TRBD2; clone_size: NA; j_call: TRBJ2-5; v_call: TRBV20-1
cdr3_aa: CAWSGGTVSNQPQHF; cdr3_nt: TGTGCCTGGAGTGGGGGGACAGTTAGCAATCAGCCCCAGCATTTT; d_call: TRBD1; clone_size: NA; j_call: TRBJ1-5; v_call: TRBV30
cdr3_aa: CASSSQDSTNQPQHF; cdr3_nt: TGTGCCAGCAGCTCACAGGACAGTACCAATCAGCCCCAGCATTTT; d_call: NA; clone_size: NA; j_call: TRBJ1-5; v_call: TRBV7-9